Included here is one T cell receptor beta chain sequence, with context. The antigen remains undetermined. This entry comes from a study of Ad26.COV2.S vaccination and SARS-CoV-2 variants. Profiling relied on immunoSEQ multiplex PCR, and the TCRdb table lists in-frame clones only, not all of them. The table includes around 450,000 clones, 89% detected once. Findings and limits, study-wide: The breadth of spike-specific CD8+ and CD4+ T cell responses after vaccination was reportedly substantial.

The treatment denotes: around 19 received Ad26.COV2.S at low or high dose, single or two shots; a few received placebo; per-sample allocation not given. The investigators took samples on day 63 after the first vaccine or placebo injection. CDR1 and CDR2 (germline): SQVTM, ANQGSEA. Deletions cut 7 bases from V and 7 bases from J, with 14 bases between. This CDR3 spans 11 amino acids. Sequenced material: peripheral blood, taken in a trial of Ad26.COV2.S vaccine versus placebo. This chain joins TRBV29-1 and TRBJ2-7; D might be TRBD1 (5 bases). This sequence was found in a person between 18 and 65 years old who received the Ad26.COV2.S COVID-19 vaccine or a placebo. CDR3 residues: CSGSDMWEQYF. The CDR3 DNA follows: TGCAGCGGATCGGACATGTGGGAGCAGTACTTC.